These 24 T cell receptor beta chains were all obtained from the same sample, sequenced in a study of human T cells and chemical hapten exposure. TCRdb redid the calling of the RACE reads with MiXCR, one entry per CDR3 protein. The sample includes roughly 45,000 distinct CDR3 sequences, 9.3% of them seen just once. Time point defined: patch test 1, 2 weeks after DPC sensitization. Specified treatment: therapeutic diphenylcyclopropenone sensitization with weekly scalp DPC. Sequencing used whole blood, obtained in connection with sensitization to the hapten diphenylcyclopropenone (DPC). These receptors were collected from a woman aged 45-65 years with alopecia areata. Some clones in this sample may be carry-over from other donors' samples.

Ten or more counts support this clonotype. The chain carries TRBV18 and TRBJ1-4; perhaps TRBD1 as D (5 bases). There are 14 residues in the CDR3. Trimming stripped 5 bases from V and 0 bases from J, with 7 bases between. Germline CDR1 and CDR2: KGHSH and LQKENI. CDR3 protein: CASSGQATNEKLFF. The CDR3 DNA reads TGTGCCAGCTCAGGACAAGCAACTAATGAAAAACTGTTTTTT.

This clonotype was seen at least ten times. The gene calls are TRBV20-1 and TRBJ2-7, with 10 nucleotides matching TRBD2. There are 14 residues in the CDR3. Germline-derived CDR1 and CDR2 are DFQATT and SNEGSKA (reference sequence). Trimming cost V 2 bases and J 7 bases; bases outside gene matches: 8. CDR3 in amino acids: CSARSLAGESEQYF. For the CDR3, the DNA is TGCAGTGCTAGAAGTCTAGCGGGAGAAAGTGAGCAGTACTTC.

This clonotype showed up many times. V is TRBV29-1 and J is TRBJ2-7; 10 bases fit TRBD2. With V trimmed by 5 bases and J by 0 bases, 4 bases remained unmatched. CDR3 size: 14 residues. Germline V CDR1 and CDR2: SQVTM, ANQGSEA. The CDR3, as DNA: TGCAGCGTTTCACTAGCGGGGAGCTCCTACGAGCAGTACTTC. Its protein is CSVSLAGSSYEQYF.

This clonotype has a count of ten or more. This chain uses TRBV11-2 with TRBJ1-1, with a weak D call TRBD1 (6 bases). V lost 5 bases and J 0 bases, leaving 16 bases between the germline ends. The CDR3 has 16 amino acids. Germline V CDR1 and CDR2: SGHAT, FQNNGV. Here the CDR3 DNA reads TGTGCCAGCAGCCGCAGACAGGTATTAATGAACACTGAAGCTTTCTTT. This gives the protein CASSRRQVLMNTEAFF. Combining the CDR3 with reference TRBV11-2 and TRBJ1-1 gives the whole variable domain EAGVAQSPRYKIIEKRQSVAFWCNPISGHATLYWYQQILGQGPKLLIQFQNNGVVDDSQLPKDRFSAERLKGVDSTLKIQPAKLEDSAVYLCASSRRQVLMNTEAFFGQGTRLTVV.

This clonotype was seen many times. CDR3 sequence reads: CSVIPGTGGYEQYF. As DNA, the CDR3 is TGCAGCGTTATACCCGGGACAGGGGGATACGAGCAGTACTTC. This chain links TRBV29-1 with TRBJ2-7; 11 bases are a match to TRBD1. Germline CDR1 reads SQVTM; CDR2 reads ANQGSEA. With V trimmed by 5 bases and J by 4 bases, 7 bases remained unmatched. The CDR3 is 14 residues long.

This clonotype was counted ten times or more. J is TRBJ2-7 and V is TRBV4-1; either TRBD1 or TRBD2 may supply D (5 bases each). In germline, CDR1 is MGHRA, CDR2 YSYEKL. V was shortened by 4 bases and J by 3 bases, with 16 bases between the two germline ends. The CDR3 is 15 amino acids. The CDR3 loop is CASSPEHRGHYEQYF. CDR3 sequence (DNA): TGCGCCAGCAGCCCCGAACACCGGGGCCACTACGAGCAGTACTTC.

In its sample, this clonotype was seen many times. V gene TRBV7-9 combines with J gene TRBJ1-4; the D is unclear. The CDR3 has 14 residues. CDR1 is SEHNR, CDR2 FQNEAQ, per germline (reference sequence). With 0 bases removed from V and 7 bases from J, the gap between germline ends came to 9 bases. The CDR3 loop reads CASSLANQPEKLFF. In nucleotides, the CDR3 is TGTGCCAGCAGCTTAGCCAATCAACCTGAAAAACTGTTTTTT.

The chain links TRBV7-9 to TRBJ2-3; D gene unclear. This CDR3 comprises 11 residues. Trimming stripped 1 base from V and 7 bases from J, with 3 bases between. Per germline, CDR1 SEHNR and CDR2 FQNEAQ (reference sequence). In DNA form, the CDR3 reads TGTGCCAGCAGCTTAGAGTATACGCAGTATTTT. Its translation: CASSLEYTQYF.

This clonotype was detected ten times or more. The J gene is TRBJ1-1, the V gene TRBV3-1; the D is unclear. In germline, CDR1 is LGHDT, CDR2 YNNKEL (reference sequence). The CDR3 loop spans 11 amino acids. The germline V and J ends were trimmed by 6 bases and 6 bases, with 8 bases remaining between them. The CDR3 protein is CASSFMAEAFF. The CDR3 DNA sequence: TGTGCCAGCAGTTTCATGGCTGAAGCTTTCTTT.

This clonotype was picked up many times. The CDR3 DNA follows: TGCAGCGCCAGGCAGGACACCTACGAGCAGTACTTC. Translated: CSARQDTYEQYF. The rearrangement links TRBV29-1 to TRBJ2-7, with D perhaps TRBD1 (5 bases). Germline lookup yields CDR1 SQVTM and CDR2 ANQGSEA. Trimming shortened V by 7 bases and J by 2 bases, and 12 bases separated the two germline ends. This CDR3 is built from 12 residues.

This clonotype was counted many times. This chain joins TRBV2 and TRBJ1-1; D remains unclear. There are 11 residues in the CDR3. Trimming removed 6 bases from V and 7 bases from J, with 9 bases in between. Germline V CDR1 and CDR2: SNHLY, FYNNEI. Written as DNA, the CDR3 is TGTGCCAGCAGGGGTGACGGTGAAGCTTTCTTT. It is translated as CASRGDGEAFF.

This clonotype was picked up many times. The chain has TRBV10-1 and TRBJ2-1; D may be TRBD2 (6 bases). The CDR3 runs 15 residues. V was clipped by 2 bases and J by 12 bases, with 20 bases between them. Germline CDR1 WNHNN, CDR2 SYGVQD (reference sequence). The CDR3 here is CASSERSRQAGWQFF. The CDR3 DNA reads as TGCGCCAGCAGTGAGCGGTCCCGGCAGGCGGGGTGGCAGTTCTTC.

For this clonotype: One junction end does not reproduce the germline sequence, and a read error may be involved. The chain carries TRBV5-1 and TRBJ2-7; TRBD2 might be the D (5 bases). The CDR3 contains 13 residues. Germline CDR1 reads SGHRS; CDR2 reads YFSETQ. CDR3 sequence reads: CACSLTGSYEQYF. In nucleotides, the CDR3 is TGCGCCTGCAGCTTGACGGGGAGCTACGAGCAGTACTTC.

This clonotype was observed many times. The chain links TRBV2 to TRBJ2-7, with TRBD1 matching over 8 bases. Looked up from germline, CDR1 is SNHLY and CDR2 is FYNNEI. The CDR3 is 13 amino acids. V lost 5 bases to trimming and J lost 5 bases; unmatched junction nucleotides: 5. Written as DNA, the CDR3 is TGTGCCAGCAGTAAGGACAGGGACCACGAGCAGTACTTC. Amino acids: CASSKDRDHEQYF. Full variable domain (outside the CDR3, taken from reference TRBV2 and TRBJ2-7): EPEVTQTPSHQVTQMGQEVILRCVPISNHLYFYWYRQILGQKVEFLVSFYNNEISEKSEIFDDQFSVERPDGSNFTLKIRSTKLEDSAMYFCASSKDRDHEQYFGPGTRLTVT.

This clonotype came up many times. The chain uses TRBV28 and TRBJ1-5; D gene unclear. Per germline, CDR1 MDHEN and CDR2 SYDVKM. This CDR3 region has 14 residues. Trimming removed 6 bases from V and 4 bases from J, with 13 bases in between. The CDR3 here is CASSPQMGNQPQHF. CDR3 DNA: TGTGCCAGCAGCCCACAAATGGGGAATCAGCCCCAGCATTTT.

This clonotype has at least ten counts. The CDR3 here is CASRGGASGLSYEQYF. The CDR3 DNA reads as TGTGCCAGCAGGGGCGGGGCTAGCGGGCTCTCCTACGAGCAGTACTTC. The chain combines TRBV6-1 with TRBJ2-7, with 8 positions matching TRBD2. The CDR3 loop spans 16 amino acids. The V gene's germline CDR1 is MNHNS and CDR2 SASEGT. V lost 6 bases and J lost 0; bases outside the gene matches: 10.

The chain uses TRBV20-1 and TRBJ2-1; no firm D call. Germline V gene sequence: CDR1 DFQATT, CDR2 SNEGSKA (reference sequence). The V and J ends lost 0 bases and 6 bases respectively, with 3 bases between them. CDR3 length equals 11 residues. Here the CDR3 DNA reads TGCAGTGCTAGAGAGCGCAATGAGCAGTTCTTC. This encodes CSARERNEQFF.

This clonotype was detected ten times or more. This chain links TRBV20-1 with TRBJ2-7, with TRBD1 as a possible D gene (6 bases). Germline V gene lookup returns CDR1 DFQATT and CDR2 SNEGSKA (reference sequence). The ends were cut back, 6 bases at V and 3 bases at J, with 15 bases in the middle. This CDR3 is built from 13 residues. The CDR3 sequence is CSATNPGDYEQYF. The CDR3 nucleotides read TGCAGTGCCACAAACCCAGGGGACTACGAGCAGTACTTC.

Many counts were recorded for this clonotype. The chain joins TRBV20-1 to TRBJ1-1, with TRBD1 matching 8 bases. Germline V gene sequence: CDR1 DFQATT, CDR2 SNEGSKA (reference sequence). Trimming at V came to 4 bases and at J to 3 bases, leaving 1 base not matched to a gene. CDR3 size: 12 residues. CDR3 protein: CSANRGYTEAFF. CDR3 DNA: TGCAGTGCTAACAGGGGGTACACTGAAGCTTTCTTT.

This clonotype was detected ten times or more. The chain has TRBV20-1 and TRBJ1-2; D may be TRBD1 (6 bases). Trimming left V 3 bases short and J 6 bases short, with 11 bases between. Germline V lookup: CDR1 DFQATT, CDR2 SNEGSKA (reference sequence). This CDR3 has 12 amino acids. The CDR3 DNA reads TGCAGTGCTAGTGCGGGGGCTCATGGCTACACCTTC. This encodes CSASAGAHGYTF.

This clonotype occurred many times. The CDR3 coding sequence is TGCGCCAGCAGCTTGTCCGGACAGGGGTTCCACGAGCAGTACTTC. Protein sequence: CASSLSGQGFHEQYF. The chain has TRBV5-1 and TRBJ2-7; 9 bases align to TRBD1. The CDR3 runs to 15 residues. The V gene's germline CDR1 is SGHRS and CDR2 YFSETQ. With 1 base clipped from V and 5 bases from J, the junction kept 7 bases outside the gene matches.

This clonotype was observed a few times. The chain combines TRBV20-1 with TRBJ2-3; D unresolved. The CDR3 has 12 residues. Per germline, CDR1 DFQATT and CDR2 SNEGSKA (reference sequence). Trimming left V 3 bases short and J 5 bases short, with 9 bases between. CDR3 in amino acids: CSARGGEDTQYF. CDR3 coding DNA: TGCAGTGCTAGGGGTGGGGAAGATACGCAGTATTTT.

The sample holds many counts of this clonotype. CDR3 sequence (DNA): TGCAGTGCCGGACCGCCGGGACAGGGGTATGAGACCCAGTACTTC. This gives the protein CSAGPPGQGYETQYF. The chain recombines TRBV20-1 with TRBJ2-5; 10 bases agree with TRBD1. Germline CDR1 reads DFQATT; CDR2 reads SNEGSKA (reference sequence). The junction had 12 bases not matched to a gene; V was cut back by 6 bases and J by 5 bases. The CDR3 extends over 15 amino acids.

This clonotype was recorded at least ten times. The V call is TRBV20-1, the J call TRBJ2-3; 7 positions agree with TRBD2. The CDR3 is 14 amino acids. Germline CDR1 and CDR2: DFQATT and SNEGSKA (reference sequence). Trimming took 7 bases from V and 3 from J; bases not matched to a gene: 10. CDR3 in amino acids: CSGPSGIKTDTQYF. The CDR3 DNA is TGCAGTGGCCCGAGCGGGATAAAGACAGATACGCAGTATTTT.